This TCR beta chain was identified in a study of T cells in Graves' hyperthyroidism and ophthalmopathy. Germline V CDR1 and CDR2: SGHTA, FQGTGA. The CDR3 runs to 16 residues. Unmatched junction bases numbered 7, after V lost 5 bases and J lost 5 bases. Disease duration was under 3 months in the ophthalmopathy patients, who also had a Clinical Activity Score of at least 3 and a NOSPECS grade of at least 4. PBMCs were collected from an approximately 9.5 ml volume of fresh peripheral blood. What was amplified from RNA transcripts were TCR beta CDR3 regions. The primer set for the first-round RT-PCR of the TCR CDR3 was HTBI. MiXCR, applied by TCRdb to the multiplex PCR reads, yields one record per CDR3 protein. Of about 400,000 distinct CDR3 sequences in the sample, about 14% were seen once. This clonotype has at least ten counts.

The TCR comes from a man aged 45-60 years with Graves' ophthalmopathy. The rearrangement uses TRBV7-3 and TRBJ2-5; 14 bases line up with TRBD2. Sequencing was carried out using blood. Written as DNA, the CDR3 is TGTGCCAGCAGCGAGGGACTAGCGGGAGTAGGGGAGACCCAGTACTTC. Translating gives CASSEGLAGVGETQYF.